A single sample is the source of the 5 T cell receptor beta chains below, sequenced in a study of OX40 agonist ivuxolimab in advanced cancers. Generated by immunoSEQ multiplex PCR, the TCRdb table keeps only in-frame clones and is missing some. The sample lists 9,000 to 10,000 clones, 70% occurring once. The sequencing used CD4+ or CD8+ T cells sorted from blood, collected in a trial of the OX40 agonist ivuxolimab. The receptors originated from an adult with an advanced solid tumor such as melanoma, head and neck, liver or kidney cancer.

This clone came up a few times. The rearrangement uses TRBV6-5 and TRBJ1-6; D possibly corresponds to TRBD1 (5 bases). V was trimmed by 2 bases and J by 10 bases, leaving 15 bases between them. Per the germline V gene, CDR1 is MNHEY and CDR2 is SVGAGI. The CDR3 covers 15 residues. The CDR3 region is CASSYGEGFWSPLHF. For the CDR3, the DNA is TGTGCCAGCAGTTACGGAGAGGGGTTCTGGTCACCCCTCCACTTT.

This sequence joins TRBV28 and TRBJ2-5; D unresolved. Germline loops: CDR1 MDHEN, CDR2 SYDVKM. This CDR3 region has 15 residues. The ends were cut back, 6 bases at V and 5 bases at J, with 19 bases in the middle. DNA of the CDR3: TGTGCCAGCAGCCCCCGGTACACCAGTTGGGAGACCCAGTACTTC. This encodes CASSPRYTSWETQYF.

This clone was observed a few times. The chain employs TRBV5-1 and TRBJ2-7; possibly TRBD2 for D (6 bases). V was cut by 0 bases and J by 5 bases, with 12 bases left in between. The CDR3 extends over 14 amino acids. Germline V CDR1 and CDR2: SGHRS, YFSETQ. The CDR3 nucleotides read TGCGCCAGCAGCTTGGTCGGGACTGCAGACGAGCAGTACTTC. It is translated as CASSLVGTADEQYF. Using reference TRBV5-1 and TRBJ2-7 for the parts outside the CDR3, the full variable domain is KAGVTQTPRYLIKTRGQQVTLSCSPISGHRSVSWYQQTPGQGLQFLFEYFSETQRNKGNFPGRFSGRQFSNSRSEMNVSTLELGDSALYLCASSLVGTADEQYFGPGTRLTVT.

This chain uses TRBV11-3 with TRBJ2-2, with D unresolved. V was pared by 2 bases and J by 6 bases, with 10 bases between. The length of the CDR3 is 14 residues. CDR1 and CDR2 from the germline V gene are SGHNT and YENEEA. DNA for the CDR3: TGTGCCAGCAGCTTACGACCCTCACCCGGGGAGCTGTTTTTT. It yields the protein CASSLRPSPGELFF.

The V and J genes are TRBV7-9 and TRBJ1-2; D might be TRBD1 (5 bases). Germline V gene lookup returns CDR1 SEHNR and CDR2 FQNEAQ (reference sequence). V was shortened by 0 bases and J by 8 bases, with 13 bases between the two germline ends. The CDR3 has 14 residues. DNA for the CDR3: TGTGCCAGCAGCTTAGCGAACCAGGGTGGCGGCTACACCTTC. Its translation: CASSLANQGGGYTF.